The 2 T cell receptor beta chains in this list originate from one sample, sequenced in a study of early T cells in non-severe SARS-CoV-2 infection. From the 5' RACE reads, TCRdb called clonotypes with MiXCR, one entry per CDR3 protein. The sample holds 37,000 or so distinct CDR3 sequences, about 5.3% seen once. Input material: whole blood. These TCRs come from an adult who was a healthcare worker with PCR-confirmed SARS-CoV-2 infection or an uninfected control (not recorded which).

This clonotype was detected ten times or more. The chain is built from TRBV6-5 and TRBJ2-3; 7 bases line up with TRBD2. The CDR3 is 17 residues long. The V gene end was trimmed by 0 bases and the J gene end by 0 bases; junction bases not matched to a gene: 6. Germline CDR1 reads MNHEY; CDR2 reads SVGAGI. CDR3 DNA sequence: TGTGCCAGCAGTTACTCGGGCCTAGCGGTTAGCACAGATACGCAGTATTTT. Translated: CASSYSGLAVSTDTQYF.

This clonotype has at least ten counts. The V gene is TRBV7-8, the J gene TRBJ2-5; TRBD2 matches at 8 bases. CDR1 is SGHVS, CDR2 FQNEAQ, per germline. The trim removed 3 bases at V and 1 base at J, leaving 10 bases unmatched. The CDR3 has 17 residues. CDR3 DNA sequence: TGTGCCAGCAGCTTCCCACTGAACGGGGGGGTCCAAGAGACCCAGTACTTC. Residues: CASSFPLNGGVQETQYF.